This T cell receptor (beta chain) was profiled in a study of T-cell memory formation after mild COVID-19. V lost 2 bases and J lost 4, with 12 bases in between. Germline V gene sequence: CDR1 SGHRS, CDR2 YFSETQ. The CDR3 spans 15 residues. This clonotype came up many times. Barcoded TCR alpha and TCR beta cDNA libraries with UMIs came from 5'RACE using constant-segment primers. TCRdb ran MiXCR on the 5' RACE reads and lists one entry per CDR3 protein. The sample has 100,000 to 130,000 distinct CDR3 sequences; about a sixth are singletons. The sequence derives from a young man who had mild COVID-19 (a few samples of this study predate the infection). Cell type and time point are not known. The sample taken for sequencing was PBMCs or a T cell subset sorted from them (not recorded which). The chain carries TRBV5-1 and TRBJ2-2; D is possibly TRBD1 or TRBD2 (6 bases each). The CDR3, as DNA: TGCGCCAGCAGCTTACGGGGGCCAACCACCGGGGAGCTGTTTTTT. This encodes CASSLRGPTTGELFF.